This TCR beta chain appears in the sequencing data of a study of T cell repertoires in cytomegalovirus infection. Study context: Public TCR beta signatures were indicative of both CMV infection and a matching HLA type.

MiXCR, run by TCRdb on the reads, gives a single entry per CDR3 protein. The sample holds approximately 180,000 distinct CDR3 sequences; roughly 9.8% are singletons and the top ten take about 4.2%. This clonotype was seen more than once but under ten times. No antigen is known for it. This CDR3 has 16 amino acids. V shed 3 bases, J shed 1 base, and the junction held 9 bases outside the gene matches. CDR1 and CDR2 (germline): MGHRA, YSYEKL. Findings and caveats of the study: The study found HLA-C-restricted CMV-specific TCR beta clonotypes dominating the ex vivo response. Carriers of CMV and the relevant HLA type were discriminated by public TCR beta frequency.

V usage is TRBV4-1 and J usage is TRBJ2-7; 7 bases match TRBD2. This TCR derives from a human donor in good health (CMV status not recorded). Some clones in this sample may be carry-over from other donors' samples. The specimen was PBMCs. Here the CDR3 DNA reads TGCGCCAGCAGCCAGGCTGCGGCGGGAGTATCCTACGAGCAGTACTTC. Its translation is CASSQAAAGVSYEQYF.